This TCR beta chain was retrieved from a study of blood T cell repertoires in COVID-19. About the research overall: The United States, Italy and Spain supplied acute and convalescent COVID-19 samples. PBMCs, B-cell-depleted T cells, or T cells were the source of the cDNA or gDNA that made up the material.

In the original workflow: Estimation of nucleated cell counts relied on the amplification of reference gene primers. Profiled with immunoSEQ multiplex PCR; TCRdb holds only in-frame clones, not every one. For V, J and clone size, that table is used; D and trimming come from the DNA. The data show 150,000 to 200,000 clones, around four fifths seen once. This CDR3 has 11 residues. Germline V gene lookup returns CDR1 DFQATT and CDR2 SNEGSKA (reference sequence). Patients from Seattle were sampled longitudinally, starting during active infection. This sequence joins TRBV20-1 and TRBJ1-2, with D perhaps TRBD1 (5 bases). Sequenced: peripheral blood. This receptor was obtained from a woman aged 70-85 years with COVID-19, enrolled during active disease. Here the CDR3 DNA reads TGCAGCGCCGACAGAGATTATGGCTACACCTTC. This gives the protein CSADRDYGYTF.